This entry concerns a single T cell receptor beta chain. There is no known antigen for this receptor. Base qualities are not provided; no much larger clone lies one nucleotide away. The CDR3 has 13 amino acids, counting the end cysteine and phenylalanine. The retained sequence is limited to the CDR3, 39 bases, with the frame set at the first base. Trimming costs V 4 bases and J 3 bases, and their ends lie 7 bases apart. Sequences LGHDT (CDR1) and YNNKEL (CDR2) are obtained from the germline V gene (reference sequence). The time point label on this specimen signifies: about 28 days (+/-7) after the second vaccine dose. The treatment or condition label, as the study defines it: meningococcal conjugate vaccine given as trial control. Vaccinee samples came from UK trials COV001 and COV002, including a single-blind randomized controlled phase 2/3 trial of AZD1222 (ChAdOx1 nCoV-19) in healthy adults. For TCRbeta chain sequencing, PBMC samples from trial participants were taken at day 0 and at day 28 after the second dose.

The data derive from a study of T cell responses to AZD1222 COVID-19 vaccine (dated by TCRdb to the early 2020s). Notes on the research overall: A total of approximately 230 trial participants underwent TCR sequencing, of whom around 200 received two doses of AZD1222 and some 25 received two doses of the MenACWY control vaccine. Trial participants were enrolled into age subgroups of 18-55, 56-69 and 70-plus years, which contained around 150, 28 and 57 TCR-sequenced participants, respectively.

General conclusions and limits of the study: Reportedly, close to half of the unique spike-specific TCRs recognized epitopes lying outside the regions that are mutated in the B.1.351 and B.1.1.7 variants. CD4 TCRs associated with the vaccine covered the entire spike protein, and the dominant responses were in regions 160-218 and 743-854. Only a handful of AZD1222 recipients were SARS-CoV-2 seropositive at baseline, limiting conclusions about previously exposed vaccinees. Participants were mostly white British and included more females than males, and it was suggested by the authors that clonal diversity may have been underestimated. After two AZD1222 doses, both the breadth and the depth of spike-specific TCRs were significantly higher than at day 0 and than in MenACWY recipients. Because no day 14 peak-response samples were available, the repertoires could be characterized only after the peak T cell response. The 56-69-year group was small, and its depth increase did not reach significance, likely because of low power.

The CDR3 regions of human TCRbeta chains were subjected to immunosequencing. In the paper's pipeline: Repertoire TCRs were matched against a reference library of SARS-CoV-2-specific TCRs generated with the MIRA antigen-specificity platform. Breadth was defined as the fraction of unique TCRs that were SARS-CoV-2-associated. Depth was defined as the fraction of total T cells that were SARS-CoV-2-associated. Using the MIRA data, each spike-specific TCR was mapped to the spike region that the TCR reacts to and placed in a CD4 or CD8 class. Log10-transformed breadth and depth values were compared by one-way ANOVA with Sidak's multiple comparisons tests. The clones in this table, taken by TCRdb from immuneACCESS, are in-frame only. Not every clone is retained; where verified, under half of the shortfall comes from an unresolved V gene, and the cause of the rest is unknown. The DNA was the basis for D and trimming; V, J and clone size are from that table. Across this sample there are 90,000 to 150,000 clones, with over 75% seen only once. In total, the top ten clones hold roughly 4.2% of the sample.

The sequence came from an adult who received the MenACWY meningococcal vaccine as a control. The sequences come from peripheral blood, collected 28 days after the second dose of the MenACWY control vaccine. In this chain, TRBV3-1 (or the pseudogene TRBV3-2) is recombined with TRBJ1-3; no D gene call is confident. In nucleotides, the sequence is TGTGCCAGCAGCCCCGTATTTGGAAACACCATATATTTT. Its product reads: CASSPVFGNTIYF.